This record concerns one T cell receptor (beta chain) sequence. The sample carries other DNA sequences with the same CDR3. This table comes from immunoSEQ multiplex PCR, and its TCRdb copy is limited to in-frame clones, with some not included. The data contain some 900,000 clones, approximately 76% of them singletons. This specimen comes from a study of shared clonotypes between healthy human individuals. This clonotype originated in a man aged 18 to 30 in good health. Sequencing was done on a sample of memory CD4+ T cells sorted from blood. Indicated subset: CD45RA-negative fraction.

CDR3 in amino acids: CASSPSGDYGYTF. DNA of the CDR3: TGTGCCAGCTCACCCTCAGGGGACTATGGCTACACCTTC. This sequence joins TRBV18 and TRBJ1-2, with a tentative D call TRBD1 (6 bases). Germline CDR1 KGHSH, CDR2 LQKENI. The V end lost 3 bases, the J end lost 3 bases, and 8 bases lay between the germline ends. The CDR3 contains 13 residues.